The rows below give T cell receptor beta chains drawn from one sample of a study of T cells of healthy individuals. TCRdb reanalysed the 5' RACE reads using MiXCR and keeps one entry per CDR3 protein. The sample holds 85,000 to 100,000 distinct CDR3 sequences, approximately 16% seen once. The origin of the receptors is a human donor in good health. CDR3s include the opening cysteine and the closing phenylalanine or tryptophan. D genes are given only for firm matches. The size entry is marked missing in some rows and otherwise reads once, few, many or a size class.

D: .
V: TRBV7-2
J: TRBJ1-6
size: few
CDR3: CASSLNLGSNSPLHF
DNA: TGTGCCAGCAGCTTAAATTTAGGGTCCAATTCACCCCTCCACTTT

D: TRBD2
V: TRBV20-1
J: TRBJ2-3
size: .
CDR3: CSARDSRTSSTDTQYF
DNA: TGCAGTGCTAGAGACTCCCGGACTAGCAGCACAGATACGCAGTATTTT

D: .
V: TRBV4-3
J: TRBJ2-3
size: few
CDR3: CASSQSGVKSDTQYF
DNA: TGCGCCAGCAGCCAGAGTGGGGTGAAGTCAGATACGCAGTATTTT

D: .
V: TRBV5-1
J: TRBJ2-7
size: many
CDR3: CASSSPREEQYF
DNA: TGCGCCAGCAGCTCCCCAAGGGAGGAGCAGTACTTC

D: TRBD2
V: TRBV27
J: TRBJ2-1
size: few
CDR3: CASSLPFGLAGEYNEQFF
DNA: TGTGCCAGCAGCTTACCCTTCGGGCTAGCGGGAGAATACAATGAGCAGTTCTTC

D: TRBD2
V: TRBV4-2
J: TRBJ2-1
size: .
CDR3: CASSQDSGSSYNEQFF
DNA: TGTGCCAGCAGCCAAGATAGCGGGAGCTCCTACAATGAGCAGTTCTTC

D: .
V: TRBV5-5
J: TRBJ2-1
size: .
CDR3: CASLRGAGYNEQFF
DNA: TGTGCCAGTCTCAGGGGAGCGGGGTACAATGAGCAGTTCTTC

D: .
V: TRBV7-2
J: TRBJ2-7
size: few
CDR3: CASSLELATYEQYF
DNA: TGTGCCAGCAGCTTAGAACTAGCCACCTACGAGCAGTACTTC

D: .
V: TRBV9
J: TRBJ2-1
size: few
CDR3: CASSVGGGTYNEQFF
DNA: TGTGCCAGCAGCGTAGGTGGTGGGACCTACAATGAGCAGTTCTTC

D: .
V: TRBV4-2
J: TRBJ2-5
size: many
CDR3: CASSQDLYRGLKETQYF
DNA: TGTGCCAGCAGCCAAGATCTCTACCGCGGACTTAAAGAGACCCAGTACTTC

D: .
V: TRBV29-1
J: TRBJ2-5
size: .
CDR3: CSVEAYQETQYF
DNA: TGCAGCGTTGAGGCGTACCAAGAGACCCAGTACTTC

D: .
V: TRBV20-1
J: TRBJ1-2
size: few
CDR3: CSHLRIGVDYGYTF
DNA: TGCAGTCACCTCCGTATAGGGGTAGACTATGGCTACACCTTC

D: .
V: TRBV7-8
J: TRBJ2-7
size: .
CDR3: CASTQRTVAYEQYF
DNA: TGTGCCAGCACCCAACGAACAGTAGCCTACGAGCAGTACTTC

D: TRBD1
V: TRBV4-1
J: TRBJ1-2
size: .
CDR3: CASSQDHAGGDGYTF
DNA: TGCGCCAGCAGCCAAGATCATGCAGGGGGCGATGGCTACACCTTC

D: .
V: TRBV2
J: TRBJ1-2
size: .
CDR3: CASSEGPDYGYTF
DNA: TGTGCCAGCAGTGAAGGTCCAGACTATGGCTACACCTTC

D: .
V: TRBV2
J: TRBJ2-2
size: few
CDR3: CASSEITGISYWELFF
DNA: TGTGCCAGCAGTGAAATAACAGGGATATCGTATTGGGAGCTGTTTTTT

D: TRBD1
V: TRBV29-1
J: TRBJ1-2
size: .
CDR3: CSVEHRGRVGYGYTF
DNA: TGCAGCGTTGAGCACAGGGGGCGCGTGGGCTATGGCTACACCTTC

D: .
V: TRBV7-9
J: TRBJ2-2
size: .
CDR3: CASSLYKAPSGELFF
DNA: TGTGCCAGCAGCTTATATAAGGCGCCCTCCGGGGAGCTGTTTTTT

D: .
V: TRBV28
J: TRBJ2-3
size: few
CDR3: CASSLLGASAPNTRDTQYF
DNA: TGTGCCAGCAGTTTATTAGGGGCTAGCGCCCCGAATACTCGAGATACGCAGTATTTT

D: .
V: TRBV5-1
J: TRBJ1-5
size: many
CDR3: CASSLGQGGNQPQHF
DNA: TGCGCCAGCAGCTTGGGGCAGGGAGGGAATCAGCCCCAGCATTTT

D: TRBD2
V: TRBV7-3
J: TRBJ2-4
size: .
CDR3: CASSLTGNLVTSGVAKNIQYF
DNA: TGTGCCAGCAGCTTAACCGGGAATTTGGTGACTAGCGGGGTCGCCAAAAACATTCAGTACTTC

D: .
V: TRBV5-6
J: TRBJ2-5
size: .
CDR3: CASSLLLGKTQYF
DNA: TGTGCCAGCAGCTTGCTATTGGGGAAGACCCAGTACTTC

D: TRBD1
V: TRBV6-5
J: TRBJ2-7
size: many
CDR3: CASSRDRTYEQYF
DNA: TGTGCCAGCAGCCGGGACAGGACCTACGAGCAGTACTTC

D: .
V: TRBV28
J: TRBJ2-4
size: .
CDR3: CASRTQIKGERDIQYF
DNA: TGTGCCAGCAGGACCCAGATTAAGGGAGAGCGAGACATTCAGTACTTC

D: .
V: TRBV7-2
J: TRBJ2-3
size: .
CDR3: CASTLGGRGSYTQYF
DNA: TGTGCCAGCACCTTAGGGGGGCGCGGGAGTTATACGCAGTATTTT